This T cell receptor beta chain comes out of a study of T cells in Graves' hyperthyroidism and ophthalmopathy. Findings and limits, study-wide: The model predicted ophthalmopathy a median around seven months before onset.

V lost 5 bases, J lost 6 bases, and 14 bases stayed unmatched. Germline V gives CDR1 SGHTA, CDR2 FQGNSA. The CDR3 runs 16 residues. To note about this clonotype: Its antigen is undetermined.

Absent ophthalmopathy progression within 18 months defined stable Graves' hyperthyroidism. Uncontrolled infection, other autoimmune disease, pregnancy or lactation led to exclusion. It was RNA transcripts that yielded the amplified TCR beta CDR3 regions. TCR CDR3 regions were first amplified by RT-PCR with HTBI primers. TCRdb re-called the multiplex PCR reads with MiXCR, one entry per CDR3 protein. There are under 700,000 distinct CDR3 sequences in the sample; approximately 44% occur only once, and approximately 8.2% lies in the top ten. Sample: peripheral blood or thyroid tissue (not recorded which). The clonotype was recovered from a woman aged 18 to 35 with Graves' hyperthyroidism. This chain joins TRBV7-2 and TRBJ2-7, with TRBD1 identical over 9 bases. Here the CDR3 reads CASSPAQGQGPCEQYF. The DNA for the CDR3 is TGTGCCAGCAGCCCGGCCCAGGGACAGGGCCCCTGCGAGCAGTACTTC.